This T cell receptor (beta chain) was found in a study of blood T cells in healthy people across ages. Study-level results: The long-lived group displayed more naive CD4+ cells, plus higher diversity, than the aged donors did. Considered underestimates were the diversity estimates obtained from one million T cells.

A second 7 to 11 cycle PCR used barcoded and J-beta primers. TCRdb processed the 5' RACE reads anew with MiXCR; each CDR3 protein has one entry. The sample has roughly 1,000,000 distinct CDR3 sequences, approximately 25% seen once. The length of the CDR3 is 13 residues. Germline CDR1 and CDR2: SGHAT and FQNNGV. This clonotype was picked up a small number of times. Its antigen is currently unknown. One end of the junction does not line up with germline, which may come from a read error. These data were likewise used in another study, on T cells of mothers and their children.

Material: blood. V usage is TRBV11-2 and J usage is TRBJ1-2; TRBD1 might be the D (6 bases). The source of this sequence is a girl aged 2-9 years in good health. CDR3 loop: CASSPRGGYDYTF. The CDR3 region has the DNA TGTGCCAGCAGCCCCAGGGGAGGGTATGACTACACCTTC.